This entry lists 6 T cell receptor beta chains sequenced from one sample in a study of human CD4 T cells and Enterobacteriaceae. The memory gate held CD4+ cells that were not CD45RA+CCR7+CD95- naive cells, over 98% pure. Here immunoSEQ multiplex PCR was the method, and the copy in TCRdb shows in-frame clones only, minus some. Here the sample spans tens of thousands of clones, roughly 79% being singletons. Sequenced: memory CD4+ T cells from blood. Every receptor here comes from a human donor in good health.

The genes are TRBV5-1 and TRBJ2-2; D perhaps matches TRBD1 (6 bases). Trimming took off 3 bases at V and 0 bases at J, with 9 bases between the two ends. This CDR3 contains 15 residues. Per the germline V gene, CDR1 is SGHRS and CDR2 is YFSETQ. The CDR3 DNA follows: TGCGCCAGCAGCTCCGGGACACCGAACACCGGGGAGCTGTTTTTT. Translation gives CASSSGTPNTGELFF.

The rearrangement links TRBV5-1 to TRBJ1-1, with 8 bases aligning to TRBD1. The CDR3 is 15 residues long. Trimming removed 2 bases from V and 6 bases from J; junction bases left unmatched: 9. Germline-derived CDR1 and CDR2 are SGHRS and YFSETQ. The chain's CDR3 is CASSLQTGAVAEAFF. CDR3 DNA sequence: TGCGCCAGCAGCTTACAGACAGGGGCCGTCGCTGAAGCTTTCTTT.

The chain uses TRBV7-2 and TRBJ2-7; D possibly corresponds to TRBD2 (5 bases). V was trimmed by 4 bases and J by 7 bases, leaving 17 bases between them. CDR1 and CDR2 from the germline V gene are SGHTA and FQGNSA. This CDR3 spans 14 amino acids. CDR3 loop: CASSSPVARGEQYF. In nucleotides, the CDR3 is TGTGCCAGCAGCTCCCCCGTCGCTCGGGGTGAGCAGTACTTC. Full variable domain (remainder filled in from reference TRBV7-2 and TRBJ2-7): GAGVSQSPSNKVTEKGKDVELRCDPISGHTALYWYRQSLGQGLEFLIYFQGNSAPDKSGLPSDRFSAERTGGSVSTLTIQRTQQEDSAVYLCASSSPVARGEQYFGPGTRLTVT.

For the CDR3, the DNA is TGCGCCAGCAGCTTGGACCCGGCTCGGGCCTACGAGCAGTACTTC. Translated: CASSLDPARAYEQYF. The chain couples TRBV5-1 to TRBJ2-7, with D unclear. The germline V and J ends were trimmed by 0 bases and 2 bases, with 12 bases remaining between them. The CDR3 has 15 amino acids. Germline-derived CDR1 and CDR2 are SGHRS and YFSETQ.

The CDR3 protein is CASSYDRTGGSEQYF. CDR3 bases: TGTGCCAGCAGTTACGACAGGACAGGGGGGAGCGAGCAGTACTTC. The chain recombines TRBV6-5 with TRBJ2-7; 10 nucleotides match TRBD1. The CDR3 is made up of 15 amino acids. Losses at the gene ends were 2 bases for V and 6 bases for J; bases not matched to a gene: 7. The germline gives CDR1 MNHEY, CDR2 SVGAGI.

In this sample, this clone turned up a few times. The genes are TRBV5-1 and TRBJ2-5; the D gene is possibly TRBD2 (5 bases). The CDR3 sequence is 17 residues long. Germline V CDR1 and CDR2: SGHRS, YFSETQ. The V gene lost 0 bases and the J gene lost 0 bases, with 15 bases spanning the gap. The CDR3 spells CASSLGLALGYQETQYF. The CDR3 DNA reads as TGCGCCAGCAGCTTGGGGCTAGCCCTTGGGTACCAAGAGACCCAGTACTTC.